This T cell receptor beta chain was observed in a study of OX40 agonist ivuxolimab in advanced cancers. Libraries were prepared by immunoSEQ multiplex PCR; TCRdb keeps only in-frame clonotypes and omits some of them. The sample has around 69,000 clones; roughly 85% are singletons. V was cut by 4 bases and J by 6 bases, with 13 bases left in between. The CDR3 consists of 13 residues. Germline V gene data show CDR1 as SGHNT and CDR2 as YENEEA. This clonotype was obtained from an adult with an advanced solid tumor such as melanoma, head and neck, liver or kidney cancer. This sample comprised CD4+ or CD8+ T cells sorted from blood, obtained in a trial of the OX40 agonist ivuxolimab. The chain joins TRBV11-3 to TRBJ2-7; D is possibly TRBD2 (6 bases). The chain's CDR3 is CASSYRAGFEQYF. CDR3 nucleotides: TGTGCCAGCAGCTACCGTGCGGGGTTCGAGCAGTACTTC.